This T cell receptor beta chain was recovered during a study of shared clonotypes between healthy human individuals. The CDR3 consists of 13 residues. Trimming took 6 bases from V and 4 from J; bases not matched to a gene: 4. Germline lookup yields CDR1 LNHDA and CDR2 SQIVND (reference sequence). Investigators spread the genomic DNA of each subset evenly over several immunoSEQ plates. Original analysis: ImmunoSEQ yielded junction-only sequences lacking quality scores, so filtering differed. Assay used: immunoSEQ multiplex PCR; TCRdb lists only in-frame clones, some missing. Clone size and V and J calls were adopted from that table, with D and trimming inferred from the DNA. The top ten clones hold approximately 0.38% of a sample with 1,500,000 or so clones, approximately 98.5% of them seen once. Points on this clone: Other nucleotide sequences in the sample specify the same CDR3.

Sequenced material: naive CD4+ T cells sorted from blood. The subset is: CD45RA+ positively selected. This sequence was found in a man aged 30 to 45 in good health. The rearrangement uses TRBV19 and TRBJ2-7; 9 bases line up with TRBD1. Written as DNA, the CDR3 is TGTGCCAGTAGGCTGACAGGGGGGTACGAGCAGTACTTC. Amino acids: CASRLTGGYEQYF.